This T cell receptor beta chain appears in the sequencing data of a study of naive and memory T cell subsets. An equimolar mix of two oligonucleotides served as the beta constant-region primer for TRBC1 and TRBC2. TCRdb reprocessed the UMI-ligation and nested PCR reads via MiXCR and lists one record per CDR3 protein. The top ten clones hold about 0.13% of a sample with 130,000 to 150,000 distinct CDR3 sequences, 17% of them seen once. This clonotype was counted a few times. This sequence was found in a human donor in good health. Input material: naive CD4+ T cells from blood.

The CDR3 sequence is CSVVRIYEQYF. The CDR3 DNA sequence: TGCAGCGTTGTGAGGATCTACGAGCAGTACTTC. The V and J genes are TRBV29-1 and TRBJ2-7; D unclear. Per the germline V gene, CDR1 is SQVTM and CDR2 is ANQGSEA. The CDR3 runs 11 residues. The V end lost 4 bases, the J end lost 3 bases, and 7 bases lay between the germline ends.